A selection of T cell receptor beta chains follows, all from one sample in a study of post-analysis software for immune sequencing data. TCRdb redid the calling of the PCR reads with MiXCR, one entry per CDR3 protein. The sample shows 700,000 to 900,000 distinct CDR3 sequences, around 42% of them seen only once. Sequencing was carried out using blood. These receptor sequences come from a girl aged 10 to 17 with multiple sclerosis. The CDR3 runs from the conserved cysteine through the conserved F or W. D genes are given only for firm matches. Size values are once, few and many counts, or a class for expanded clones, and some rows have none.

V gene	D gene	J gene	clone size	CDR3 DNA	CDR3 protein
TRBV7-2	TRBD2	TRBJ2-1	few	TGTGCCAGCAGCTTAACAGCGGGAGCTAATGAGCAGTTCTTC	CASSLTAGANEQFF
TRBV29-1	NA	TRBJ2-7	NA	TGCAGCGTTGAATCTCGTGGCTACGAGCAGTACTTC	CSVESRGYEQYF
TRBV7-9	NA	TRBJ2-3	NA	TGTGCCAGCAGCGAAAGTTTGGCCAAGTATTTT	CASSESLAKYF
TRBV29-1	TRBD2	TRBJ2-1	NA	TGCAGCCAGGGACTAGCGGGTTACAATGAGCAGTTCTTC	CSQGLAGYNEQFF
TRBV20-1	NA	TRBJ2-5	NA	TGCAGTGCCGCACTGACAGTACAAGAGACCCAGTACTTC	CSAALTVQETQYF
TRBV6-5	NA	TRBJ2-3	NA	TGTGCCAGCAGTTACGGGCAGGGGCGCACAGATACGCAGTATTTT	CASSYGQGRTDTQYF
TRBV2	TRBD2	TRBJ2-1	NA	TGTGCCAGCAGTGTACTAGCGGTCAACAATGAGCAGTTCTTC	CASSVLAVNNEQFF
TRBV7-9	NA	TRBJ1-2	NA	TGTGCCAGCAGCCATGGACCAGACGGATTTAACTATGGCTACACCTTC	CASSHGPDGFNYGYTF
TRBV5-6	NA	TRBJ2-7	NA	TGTGCCAGCAGCTTCGGGTCTAGCCACGAGCAGTACTTC	CASSFGSSHEQYF
TRBV6-6	TRBD1	TRBJ1-5	NA	TGTGCCAGCAGTACACAGGGGGTAGGACAGCCCCAGCATTTT	CASSTQGVGQPQHF
TRBV28	TRBD1	TRBJ2-7	NA	TGTGCCACCTTTAGAACAATTAGACAGGGAAGAGAATCCTACGAGCAGTACTTC	CATFRTIRQGRESYEQYF
TRBV2	NA	TRBJ2-1	NA	TGTGCCAGCAGTGAACCTGCAAGGGGGGGTACGGACAATGAGCAGTTCTTC	CASSEPARGGTDNEQFF
TRBV29-1	NA	TRBJ2-2	NA	TGCAGCGTTTACCGATACACCGGGGAGCTGTTTTTT	CSVYRYTGELFF
TRBV20-1	TRBD1	TRBJ1-5	few	TGCAGTTCCCTAGCAGGGCAGGGGGCGAACCAGCCCCAGCATTTT	CSSLAGQGANQPQHF
TRBV13	NA	TRBJ1-2	NA	TGTGCCAGCAGCTTAGTTTCGGAAGGGGTCGACTACACCTTC	CASSLVSEGVDYTF
TRBV20-1	TRBD1	TRBJ1-1	NA	TGCAGTGCTAGAGTGGACAGGGTTATCGGCACTGAAGCTTTCTTT	CSARVDRVIGTEAFF
TRBV19	TRBD2	TRBJ2-1	NA	TGTGCCAGTAAGGGGACTAGCGGCCCCTCCTACAATGAGCAGTTCTTC	CASKGTSGPSYNEQFF
TRBV6-1	TRBD1	TRBJ2-5	NA	TGTGCCAGCCATCGACCCTTTCGGACAGGGGGCCCGGAGACCCAGTACTTC	CASHRPFRTGGPETQYF
TRBV6-6	NA	TRBJ1-5	few	TGTGCCAGCAGTTATTCCTCGACAGGATATAGCAATCAGCCCCAGCATTTT	CASSYSSTGYSNQPQHF
TRBV12-3/TRBV12-4	NA	TRBJ2-6	NA	TGTGCCAGCAGTTGGAGCTCTGGGGCCAACGTCCTGACTTTC	CASSWSSGANVLTF
TRBV28	NA	TRBJ1-4	NA	TGTGCCAGCACGCGAGGGTCACTGTTTTTT	CASTRGSLFF
TRBV4-2	NA	TRBJ1-5	NA	TGTGCCAGCAGCAATAGACACTCTGGTAATCAGCCCCAGCATTTT	CASSNRHSGNQPQHF
TRBV2	NA	TRBJ2-7	NA	TGTGCCAGCATGGTCGACACCTACGAGCAGTACTTC	CASMVDTYEQYF
TRBV27	NA	TRBJ2-5	NA	TGTGCCAGCAGTCCCCGAGGGTTACGGGGAGAGACCCAGTACTTC	CASSPRGLRGETQYF
TRBV5-1	TRBD2	TRBJ2-7	once	TGCGCCAGCAGCTTGGCCGCGGTAGCGGGAGACGTATCCTACGAGCAGTACTTC	CASSLAAVAGDVSYEQYF
TRBV4-3	NA	TRBJ2-1	NA	TGCGCCAGCAGCCAAGATACCAGCAATGAGCAGTTCTTC	CASSQDTSNEQFF
TRBV7-6	TRBD1	TRBJ2-1	few	TGTGCCAGCAGCTTAGGGGTCAGGGGGCCCTACAATGAGCAGTTCTTC	CASSLGVRGPYNEQFF
TRBV28	NA	TRBJ2-5	NA	TGTGCCAGCAGGCAATGGGCTGAGACCCAGTACTTC	CASRQWAETQYF
TRBV27	TRBD2	TRBJ2-3	NA	TGTGCCAGCAGTAATAAACCGGGACTAGCGGGAGCGGGATTCACAGATACGCAGTATTTT	CASSNKPGLAGAGFTDTQYF
TRBV2	NA	TRBJ1-4	NA	TGTGCCAGCAGCGAGCCAGGAAAGAATGAAAAACTGTTTTTT	CASSEPGKNEKLFF
TRBV27	TRBD2	TRBJ2-5	NA	TGTGCCAGCAGTGCGACTAGCGGGGCCCAAGAGACCCAGTACTTC	CASSATSGAQETQYF
TRBV20-1	NA	TRBJ2-3	NA	TGTAGTGCTAGGCTAAGCGGACGCAGCACAGATACGCAGTGTTTT	CSARLSGRSTDTQCF
TRBV11-2	TRBD2	TRBJ2-3	few	TGTGCCAGCAGCACCGGACTAGCGGGAGGGATCACAGATACGCAGTATTTT	CASSTGLAGGITDTQYF
TRBV5-1	NA	TRBJ2-1	few	TGCGCCAGCAGTTTCGACTGGGACAATGAGCAGTTCTTC	CASSFDWDNEQFF
TRBV7-9	NA	TRBJ1-2	NA	TGTGCCAGCAGCTACGAGGTGGCAGGGGACGGCTTTAGCTATGGCTACACCTTC	CASSYEVAGDGFSYGYTF
TRBV29-1	NA	TRBJ2-4	few	TGCAGCGTCCGAGCTGGGTTGCAGTACTTC	CSVRAGLQYF
TRBV7-6	TRBD1	TRBJ1-1	NA	TGTGCCGGGATCGACAGGGTGCATAATGAAGCTTTCTTT	CAGIDRVHNEAFF
TRBV6-2/TRBV6-3	NA	TRBJ2-5	NA	TGTGCCAGCAATGACGGGGGACCCCAAGAGACCCAGTACTTC	CASNDGGPQETQYF
TRBV4-3	TRBD1	TRBJ2-3	NA	TGCGCCAGCAGCCGCTACAGGGGCGGCACAGATACGCAGTATTTT	CASSRYRGGTDTQYF
TRBV20-1	NA	TRBJ2-1	few	TGCAGTGCTATAACAGCTCGAGAGCAGTTCTTC	CSAITAREQFF
TRBV27	TRBD2	TRBJ2-5	NA	TGTGCCAGCAGTACCGGACTAGCGGCCCAAGAGACCCAGTACTTC	CASSTGLAAQETQYF
TRBV20-1	NA	TRBJ2-7	NA	TGCAGTGCTAAGCCGACAGGACTATCCTACGAGCAGTACTTC	CSAKPTGLSYEQYF
TRBV27	NA	TRBJ2-7	few	TGTGCCAGCAGTTTCGGTCAGGCGCCCAAGCAGTACTTC	CASSFGQAPKQYF
TRBV6-6	NA	TRBJ1-4	NA	TGTGCCAGCAGTTACGGCCCGGGGGAAAAACTGTTTTTT	CASSYGPGEKLFF
TRBV2	TRBD2	TRBJ2-1	NA	TGTGCCAGCAGGCTCGGACTAGCGGGCTCGAGTGAGCAGTTCTTC	CASRLGLAGSSEQFF
TRBV7-6	NA	TRBJ2-3	few	TGTGCCAGCAGCTTAGGTCTAGAGACAGATACGCAGTATTTT	CASSLGLETDTQYF
TRBV6-4	TRBD1	TRBJ2-1	NA	TGTGCCAGCAGTGCAAAGGGGGCGATCTATGAGCAGTTCTTC	CASSAKGAIYEQFF
TRBV29-1	TRBD1	TRBJ2-7	few	TGCAGCGCCCGGACAGGGCGTGACGAGCAGTACTTC	CSARTGRDEQYF
TRBV11-3	NA	TRBJ1-6	NA	TGTGCCAGCAGCTCCGGGACTGAGGGGTCACCCCTCCACTTT	CASSSGTEGSPLHF
TRBV20-1	NA	TRBJ2-7	once	TGCAGTGCTAGAGCCAAGAGCTCCTACGAGCAGTACTTC	CSARAKSSYEQYF
TRBV24-1	NA	TRBJ2-2	NA	TGTGCCACCAGTGACCCCGGGCGCGGGGAGCTGTTTTTT	CATSDPGRGELFF
TRBV20-1	TRBD2	TRBJ2-1	few	TGCAGTGCTAGAGACCCGAGGACTAGTCCCAATGAGCAGTTCTTC	CSARDPRTSPNEQFF
TRBV30	TRBD2	TRBJ2-1	NA	TGTGCCTGGAAGCCCGGGACTAGCCGCAATGAGCAGTTCTTC	CAWKPGTSRNEQFF
TRBV10-3	NA	TRBJ2-1	NA	TGTGCCATCAGTGAGATCGTAGCTTACAATGAGCAGTTCTTC	CAISEIVAYNEQFF